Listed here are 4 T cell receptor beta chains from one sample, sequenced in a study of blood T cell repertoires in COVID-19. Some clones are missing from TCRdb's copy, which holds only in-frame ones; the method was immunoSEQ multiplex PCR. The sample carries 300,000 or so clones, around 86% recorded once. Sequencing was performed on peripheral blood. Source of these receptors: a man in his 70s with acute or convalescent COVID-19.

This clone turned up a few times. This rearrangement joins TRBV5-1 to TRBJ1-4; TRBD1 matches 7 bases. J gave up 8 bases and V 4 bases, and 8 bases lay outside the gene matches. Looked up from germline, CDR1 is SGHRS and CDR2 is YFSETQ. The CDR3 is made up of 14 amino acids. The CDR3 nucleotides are TGCGCCAGCAGCAGACAGGGTCCATTGGAAAAACTGTTTTTT. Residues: CASSRQGPLEKLFF.

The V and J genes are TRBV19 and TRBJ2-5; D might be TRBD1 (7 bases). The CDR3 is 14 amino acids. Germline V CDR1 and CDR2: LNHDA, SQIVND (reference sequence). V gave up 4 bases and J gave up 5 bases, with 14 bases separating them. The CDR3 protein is CASSTGGWHETQYF. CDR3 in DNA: TGTGCCAGTAGTACAGGGGGGTGGCATGAGACCCAGTACTTC.

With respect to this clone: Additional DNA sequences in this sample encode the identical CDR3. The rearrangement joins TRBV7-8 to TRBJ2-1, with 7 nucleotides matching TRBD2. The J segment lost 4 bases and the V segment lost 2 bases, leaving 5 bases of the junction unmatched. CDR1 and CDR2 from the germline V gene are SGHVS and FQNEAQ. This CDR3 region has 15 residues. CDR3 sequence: CASSLSLAEYNEQFF. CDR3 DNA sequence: TGTGCCAGCAGCTTAAGTCTAGCGGAATACAATGAGCAGTTCTTC.

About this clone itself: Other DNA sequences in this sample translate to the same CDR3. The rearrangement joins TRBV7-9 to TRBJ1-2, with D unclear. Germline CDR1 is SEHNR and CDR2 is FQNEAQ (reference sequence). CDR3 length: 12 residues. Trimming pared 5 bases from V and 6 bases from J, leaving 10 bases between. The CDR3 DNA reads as TGTGCCAGCAGCCCTGGAGGACATGGCTACACCTTC. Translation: CASSPGGHGYTF.